Following are 10 T cell receptor beta chains from one sample sequenced in a study of shared clonotypes between healthy human individuals. The assay was immunoSEQ multiplex PCR, and TCRdb's table has in-frame clones only and misses some. The table has 1.4 million to 1.5 million clones, more than 95% seen once. Material for sequencing was naive CD4+ T cells sorted from blood. Subset given: CD45RA+ positively selected. Receptor source: a man aged 25 to 40 in good health.

This clone was recorded only once. J is TRBJ1-5 and V is TRBV6-6, with 9 bases that match TRBD1. Germline lookup yields CDR1 MNHNY and CDR2 SVGAGI (reference sequence). J lost 4 bases, V lost 6 bases, and 4 bases had no gene match. The CDR3 totals 14 residues. CDR3 DNA sequence: TGTGCCAGCAGGCCCGGGACAGGGAATCAGCCCCAGCATTTT. It specifies CASRPGTGNQPQHF.

This rearrangement joins TRBV20-1 to TRBJ2-1; no firm D call. Germline-derived CDR1 and CDR2 are DFQATT and SNEGSKA (reference sequence). The V gene lost 6 bases and the J gene lost 13 bases, with 10 bases spanning the gap. The CDR3 is 9 amino acids. The CDR3 loop is CSANLEQFF. CDR3 DNA sequence: TGCAGTGCCAACTTAGAACAGTTCTTC.

This chain uses TRBV5-5 with TRBJ2-1; tentatively, D is TRBD1 (7 bases). The CDR3 is made up of 16 amino acids. CDR1 is SGHKS, CDR2 YYEKEE, per germline (reference sequence). V lost 1 base and J 5 bases, leaving 16 bases between the germline ends. The CDR3 loop reads CASSLLTQGGNNEQFF. CDR3 coding DNA: TGTGCCAGCAGCTTGTTGACGCAGGGGGGAAACAATGAGCAGTTCTTC. The full variable domain, rest sourced from reference TRBV5-5 and TRBJ2-1, is DAGVTQSPTHLIKTRGQQVTLRCSPISGHKSVSWYQQVLGQGPQFIFQYYEKEERGRGNFPDRFSARQFPNYSSELNVNALLLGDSALYLCASSLLTQGGNNEQFFGPGTRLTVL.

The V gene is TRBV5-1, the J gene TRBJ2-1; 11 nucleotides align to TRBD2. The CDR3 covers 16 residues. With V trimmed by 4 bases and J by 9 bases, 12 bases remained unmatched. Germline V gives CDR1 SGHRS, CDR2 YFSETQ. This CDR3 reads CASSGVAGGPSAEQFF. CDR3 bases: TGCGCCAGCAGCGGCGTAGCGGGAGGGCCATCGGCTGAGCAGTTCTTC.

The chain recombines TRBV5-1 with TRBJ1-1, with D possibly being TRBD1 (6 bases). This CDR3 contains 14 residues. Trimming pared 5 bases from V and 3 bases from J, leaving 14 bases between. The germline CDR1 and CDR2 sequences are SGHRS and YFSETQ. As DNA, the CDR3 is TGCGCCAGCAGATTGCTGGAGGGGGACACTGAAGCTTTCTTT. Protein sequence: CASRLLEGDTEAFF.

As DNA, the CDR3 is TGTGCCATCAGTGATCCACAGGGGGTGGGTCAGCCCCAGCATTTT. It encodes CAISDPQGVGQPQHF. The chain has TRBV10-3 and TRBJ1-5; 8 nucleotides agree with TRBD1. The CDR3 is 15 residues long. Germline V gene data show CDR1 as ENHRY and CDR2 as SYGVKD. With V trimmed by 3 bases and J by 6 bases, 7 bases remained unmatched.

The chain carries TRBV5-6 and TRBJ1-2, with a weak D call TRBD1 (5 bases). CDR1 is SGHDT and CDR2 is YYEEEE in the germline V gene. The V end was cut by 4 bases, the J end by 5 bases, with 12 bases between. The CDR3 has 13 residues. The CDR3 sequence: CASSQGTAYGYTF. CDR3 DNA: TGTGCCAGCAGCCAAGGGACTGCGTATGGCTACACCTTC.

The chain uses TRBV6-4 and TRBJ2-2; 9 nucleotides align to TRBD2. In germline, CDR1 is MRHNA, CDR2 SNTAGT. With V trimmed by 5 bases and J by 5 bases, 15 bases remained unmatched. The CDR3 is made up of 18 amino acids. CDR3 coding DNA: TGTGCCAGCAGTAAACGGACTAGCGAGACGGCGGCGACCGGGGAGCTGTTTTTT. Translating gives CASSKRTSETAATGELFF.

With respect to this clone: Other DNA sequences from this sample encode an identical CDR3 as well. The chain has TRBV5-1 and TRBJ2-1; 9 bases are a match to TRBD2. CDR1 and CDR2 from the germline V gene are SGHRS and YFSETQ. The CDR3 is 15 amino acids. The trim removed 4 bases at V and 0 bases at J, leaving 2 bases unmatched. DNA of the CDR3: TGCGCCAGCAGCGGTAGCGGGAGCTCCTACAATGAGCAGTTCTTC. Residues: CASSGSGSSYNEQFF. The full variable domain, in which reference TRBV5-1 and TRBJ2-1 provide the parts outside the CDR3, is KAGVTQTPRYLIKTRGQQVTLSCSPISGHRSVSWYQQTPGQGLQFLFEYFSETQRNKGNFPGRFSGRQFSNSRSEMNVSTLELGDSALYLCASSGSGSSYNEQFFGPGTRLTVL.

The genes are TRBV6-1 and TRBJ2-7; TRBD1 matches at 7 bases. J lost 4 bases, V lost 8 bases, and 11 bases had no gene match. Per the germline V gene, CDR1 is MNHNS and CDR2 is SASEGT. This CDR3 is 14 amino acids long. CDR3 coding DNA: TGTGCCAGCGAACCGCGACAGGGAGATTACGAGCAGTACTTC. This encodes CASEPRQGDYEQYF.